The 16 T cell receptor beta chains below were found in one sample sequenced in a study of PD-L1 blockade in urothelial cancer. Indicated time point: pretreatment peripheral blood. Some clones are missing from TCRdb's copy, which holds only in-frame ones; the method was immunoSEQ multiplex PCR. Among 49,000 or so clones listed, more than 70% were seen once. The sample in question was PBMCs, obtained around atezolizumab (anti-PD-L1) treatment. The receptor source for this set is a man in his fifties or sixties with urothelial cancer.

The genes are TRBV27 and TRBJ1-2, with D unresolved. V was pared by 3 bases and J by 2 bases, with 7 bases between. The CDR3 has 13 residues. Germline-derived CDR1 and CDR2 are MNHEY and SMNVEV (reference sequence). Here the CDR3 DNA reads TGTGCCAGCAGTTTTAACACCAACTATGGCTACACCTTC. Residues: CASSFNTNYGYTF.

The V gene is TRBV9, the J gene TRBJ2-1; 8 positions agree with TRBD1. The CDR3 contains 16 residues. CDR1 is SGDLS, CDR2 YYNGEE, per germline. With V trimmed by 0 bases and J by 4 bases, 6 bases remained unmatched. CDR3 protein: CASSVVDRGFYNEQFF. The CDR3 region has the DNA TGTGCCAGCAGCGTAGTCGACAGGGGATTTTACAATGAGCAGTTCTTC.

The J gene is TRBJ1-2, the V gene TRBV30; tentative D call: TRBD1 (6 bases). The germline V and J ends were trimmed by 0 bases and 4 bases, with 15 bases remaining between them. The CDR3 is made up of 15 amino acids. Germline-derived CDR1 and CDR2 are GTSNPN and SVGIG (reference sequence). The CDR3: CAWSVTQGFVYGYTF. The CDR3 DNA follows: TGTGCCTGGAGTGTCACTCAGGGGTTCGTCTATGGCTACACCTTC. The variable domain in full, completed from reference TRBV30 and TRBJ1-2, reads SQTIHQWPATLVQPVGSPLSLECTVEGTSNPNLYWYRQAAGRGLQLLFYSVGIGQISSEVPQNLSASRPQDRQFILSSKKLLLSDSGFYLCAWSVTQGFVYGYTFGSGTRLTVV.

The V call is TRBV2, the J call TRBJ2-7; TRBD1 aligns across 7 bases. This CDR3 is 14 amino acids long. Germline CDR1 and CDR2: SNHLY and FYNNEI. V was pared by 8 bases and J by 4 bases, with 11 bases of the junction left unmatched. CDR3 sequence (DNA): TGTGCCAGCGGATTAGGGCAGGGGGTGTACGAGCAGTACTTC. Its protein product is CASGLGQGVYEQYF. Full variable domain (outside the CDR3, taken from reference TRBV2 and TRBJ2-7): EPEVTQTPSHQVTQMGQEVILRCVPISNHLYFYWYRQILGQKVEFLVSFYNNEISEKSEIFDDQFSVERPDGSNFTLKIRSTKLEDSAMYFCASGLGQGVYEQYFGPGTRLTVT.

The chain uses TRBV10-3 and TRBJ1-1; 8 positions match TRBD1. CDR1 and CDR2 from the germline V gene are ENHRY and SYGVKD. V lost 2 bases, J lost 6 bases, and 5 bases stayed unmatched. This CDR3 contains 14 residues. CDR3 amino acids: CAISEGRGRAEAFF. The DNA for the CDR3 is TGTGCCATCAGTGAGGGCAGGGGGCGAGCTGAAGCTTTCTTT.

This chain joins TRBV7-9 and TRBJ2-2; possibly TRBD2 for D (5 bases). Germline V gene sequence: CDR1 SEHNR, CDR2 FQNEAQ (reference sequence). The CDR3 extends over 15 amino acids. Trimming pared 11 bases from V and 0 bases from J, leaving 16 bases between. CDR3 sequence (DNA): TGTGCCCCGGGGTGGGGTTCTCCGAACACCGGGGAGCTGTTTTTT. Protein product: CAPGWGSPNTGELFF.

The J gene is TRBJ2-3, the V gene TRBV20-1, with D possibly matching TRBD2 (5 bases). V was shortened by 7 bases and J by 5 bases, with 10 bases between the two germline ends. Per the germline V gene, CDR1 is DFQATT and CDR2 is SNEGSKA (reference sequence). The CDR3 consists of 11 residues. The chain's CDR3 is CSVRVGDTQYF. The DNA for the CDR3 is TGCAGTGTGCGGGTTGGAGATACGCAGTATTTT.

This clone has just a few counts. The chain employs TRBV25-1 and TRBJ2-2; TRBD2 matches at 10 bases. Germline values: CDR1 MGHDK, CDR2 SYGVNS. The V and J ends lost 7 bases and 6 bases, in that order; junction bases with no gene match: 8. The CDR3 runs to 15 residues. The CDR3 reads CASKSASGRAGELFF. The CDR3, as DNA: TGTGCCAGCAAATCTGCCAGCGGGAGGGCCGGGGAGCTGTTTTTT.

The rearrangement joins TRBV6-5 to TRBJ2-3, with D tentatively TRBD2 (5 bases). V gave up 2 bases and J gave up 3 bases, with 12 bases separating them. Germline V gene lookup returns CDR1 MNHEY and CDR2 SVGAGI. The CDR3 is 15 amino acids. CDR3 amino acids: CASSYLGGPTDTQYF. The CDR3 DNA reads as TGTGCCAGCAGTTACCTCGGCGGGCCTACAGATACGCAGTATTTT.

The chain employs TRBV5-1 and TRBJ2-1; D possibly corresponds to TRBD2 (5 bases). V was cut by 0 bases and J by 7 bases, with 11 bases left in between. CDR3 length: 14 residues. The V gene's germline CDR1 is SGHRS and CDR2 YFSETQ. CDR3 nucleotides: TGCGCCAGCAGCTTGGCCGGAGGTGCTAATGAGCAGTTCTTC. It specifies CASSLAGGANEQFF.

The chain joins TRBV18 to TRBJ1-2; maybe TRBD1 (5 bases). There are 13 residues in the CDR3. In germline, CDR1 is KGHSH, CDR2 LQKENI. V lost 3 bases, J lost 6 bases, and 11 bases lay in between. The chain's CDR3 is CASSPRQGDGYTF. The CDR3 DNA follows: TGTGCCAGCTCACCCAGGCAGGGTGATGGCTACACCTTC.

J is TRBJ1-5 and V is TRBV5-6, with D possibly being TRBD1 (5 bases). V was shortened by 2 bases and J by 3 bases, with 12 bases between the two germline ends. Germline CDR1 and CDR2: SGHDT and YYEEEE. The CDR3 is 15 amino acids. The CDR3 here is CASSFSRAYNQPQHF. CDR3 coding DNA: TGTGCCAGCAGCTTTTCCAGGGCCTACAATCAGCCCCAGCATTTT.

The J gene is TRBJ1-1, the V gene TRBV5-1, with D perhaps matching TRBD1 (5 bases). CDR1 and CDR2 from the germline V gene are SGHRS and YFSETQ. This CDR3 is built from 13 residues. Deletions cut 2 bases from V and 1 base from J, with 6 bases between. In DNA, the CDR3 is TGCGCCAGCAGCTTCACAGGGAACACTGAAGCTTTCTTT. Translation: CASSFTGNTEAFF.

This clone was detected only a few times. The chain has TRBV6-5 and TRBJ1-1, with TRBD1 matching over 10 bases. The CDR3 extends over 14 amino acids. After removal of 8 bases from V and 6 bases from J, the junction contained 9 bases not matched to a gene. Germline-derived CDR1 and CDR2 are MNHEY and SVGAGI. The chain's CDR3 is CASLETGGMAEAFF. In nucleotides, the CDR3 is TGTGCCAGCTTGGAGACAGGGGGCATGGCTGAAGCTTTCTTT.

This clone turned up a few times. The chain carries TRBV7-6 and TRBJ2-1; D perhaps matches TRBD1 (5 bases). The CDR3 consists of 15 residues. Trimming removed 2 bases from V and 3 bases from J, with 11 bases in between. Germline CDR1 reads SGHVS; CDR2 reads FNYEAQ. The chain's CDR3 is CASSLRGLVYNEQFF. The CDR3 DNA follows: TGTGCCAGCAGCTTAAGGGGTCTGGTCTACAATGAGCAGTTCTTC.

The chain employs TRBV10-1 and TRBJ2-2, with a possible D match to TRBD1 (5 bases). Germline CDR1 and CDR2: WNHNN and SYGVQD (reference sequence). There are 14 residues in the CDR3. The ends were cut back, 7 bases at V and 2 bases at J, with 11 bases in the middle. CDR3 amino acids: CASTVDINTGELFF. The CDR3 bases are TGCGCCAGCACAGTGGACATTAACACCGGGGAGCTGTTTTTT.